Listed below are T cell receptor beta chains from one sample, sequenced in a study of blood T cell repertoires in COVID-19. Only in-frame clones appear in the TCRdb table, and some are missing; sequencing was by immunoSEQ multiplex PCR. The table includes about 190,000 clones, 76% detected once. The specimen was PBMCs or T cells enriched from blood (not recorded which). The source is a woman aged 45-65 years with acute COVID-19. Both conserved end residues are trimmed from each CDR3.

CDR3 length,J gene,V gene,CDR3 protein
12,TRBJ2-5,TRBV6-1,ASSETGFGKTQY
16,TRBJ2-3,TRBV18,ASSPGSGGNLGTDTQY
12,TRBJ1-2,TRBV7-2,ASSSSQGNYGYT
13,TRBJ1-5,TRBV7-9,ASSYTGRGNQPQH
13,TRBJ2-1,TRBV6-5,ASTGGDSMNNEQF
13,TRBJ1-1,TRBV12-5,ASAPQGLMNTEAF
13,TRBJ1-6,TRBV28,ASSQGQSYNSPLH
16,TRBJ1-3,TRBV11-2,ASSFGQGLSYSGNTIY
13,TRBJ1-6,TRBV5-6,ASSTITGGSSPLH
10,TRBJ2-5,TRBV6-2/TRBV6-3,ASSLAGRDQY
13,TRBJ1-5,TRBV6-2/TRBV6-3,ASSTGGWGNQPQH
13,TRBJ1-1,TRBV28,ASSLSGQGNDEAF
12,TRBJ1-4,TRBV19,ASSIVTLSGELF
12,TRBJ1-1,TRBV28,ASSFSGHGTEAF
10,TRBJ2-1,TRBV28,ASRTSWDEQF
14,TRBJ1-2,TRBV6-6,ASSTRGNQFGYGYT
14,TRBJ1-2,TRBV19,ASNEQGPPSLYGYT
14,TRBJ1-5,TRBV3-1/TRBV3-2,ASSPFGQGDNQPQH
13,TRBJ1-2,TRBV6-6,ASSHVGQGNYGYT
12,TRBJ1-1,TRBV28,ASSFTGGRTEAF
15,TRBJ2-6,TRBV5-1,ASVGQGLTSGANVLT
13,TRBJ1-5,TRBV6-5,ASSYGQGSNQPQH
16,TRBJ2-1,TRBV4-1,ASRQGLAGASSYNEQF
12,TRBJ1-1,TRBV4-1,ASTTTGGRSEAF
13,TRBJ1-1,TRBV19,ASSPGRDRDTEAF
12,TRBJ1-4,TRBV23-1,ASSQSDNNEKLF
14,TRBJ2-5,TRBV6-2/TRBV6-3,ASSRQGTGMSETQY
15,TRBJ2-1,TRBV10-3,AISESARGPSYNEQF
11,TRBJ2-1,TRBV7-7,ASRRTGGNEQF
13,TRBJ1-5,TRBV24-1,ATSDPGHPSQPQH
12,TRBJ1-2,TRBV19,ASSMGQGARGYT
12,TRBJ1-2,TRBV7-9,ASSLVQISNGYT
13,TRBJ1-1,TRBV3-1/TRBV3-2,ASSQGQGRHPEAF
13,TRBJ2-3,TRBV6-5,ASSYYEGARGTQY
11,TRBJ1-2,TRBV2,ASGETGTGGYT
15,TRBJ2-3,TRBV14,ASSQILGLAGTDTQY
13,TRBJ2-3,TRBV27,ASQTSGPSTDTQY
13,TRBJ1-2,TRBV7-9,ASSSTTPGQNGYT
13,TRBJ1-4,TRBV5-1,ASRGSGYVNEKLF
12,TRBJ2-3,TRBV2,ANSRGARTDTQY
13,TRBJ2-1,TRBV19,ASSSGGKSYNEQF
14,TRBJ2-2,TRBV5-1,ASSSGTGRLDGELF